Listed below are T cell receptor beta chains from one sample, sequenced in a study of cytomegalovirus exposure and HLA in healthy donors. The data were produced by immunoSEQ multiplex PCR, yet TCRdb's version contains in-frame clones alone and is incomplete. Of fewer than 200,000 clones listed, 68% were seen once; the top ten hold less than 3.5%. The sample consisted of PBMCs. These receptors originate from a woman aged 40-49 years in good health and CMV-seropositive. Each CDR3 is given with its conserved first and last residue. The order of the fields is D gene, clone size, J gene, V gene, CDR3 protein, CDR3 DNA. A D gene is named only where the DNA matches it firmly. The size of a clone is reported for some rows only, either as once, few or many, or as a class for expanded clones.

>TRBD1|.|TRBJ1-1|TRBV5-1
CASSPGQTMNTEAFF
TGCGCCAGCAGCCCGGGACAGACCATGAACACTGAAGCTTTCTTT
>TRBD2|few|TRBJ2-3|TRBV7-2
CASSPGTSSTDTQYF
TGTGCCAGCAGCCCGGGGACTAGCAGCACAGATACGCAGTATTTT
>TRBD2|.|TRBJ2-7|TRBV2
CASREILAGGNSYEQYF
TGTGCCAGCAGGGAAATACTAGCGGGGGGTAATTCCTACGAGCAGTACTTC
>.|.|TRBJ1-2|TRBV18
CASSAQTNYGYTF
TGTGCCAGCTCAGCTCAGACTAACTATGGCTACACCTTC
>TRBD1|.|TRBJ2-2|TRBV10-3
CAISEGTGMPGELFF
TGTGCCATCAGTGAGGGGACAGGGATGCCCGGGGAGCTGTTTTTT
>.|.|TRBJ1-5|TRBV19
CASTPGMDKFQPQHF
TGTGCCAGTACCCCTGGGATGGACAAGTTTCAGCCCCAGCATTTT
>TRBD1|.|TRBJ1-2|TRBV5-1
CASSLEGATNYGYTF
TGCGCCAGCAGCTTGGAGGGGGCGACCAACTATGGCTACACCTTC
>.|.|TRBJ2-7|TRBV28
CASSPGTLGAYEQYF
TGTGCCAGCAGCCCGGGGACTTTGGGAGCCTACGAGCAGTACTTC
>.|.|TRBJ2-3|TRBV10-3
CAITDNRAQGSTDTQYF
TGTGCCATCACCGACAATCGTGCCCAGGGCAGCACAGATACGCAGTATTTT
>.|.|TRBJ1-3|TRBV7-2
CASSLLPEGNTIYF
TGTGCCAGCAGCCTTTTACCAGAAGGAAACACCATATATTTT
>TRBD2|.|TRBJ2-7|TRBV11-2
CASTLWGTSIDEQYF
TGTGCCAGCACCCTTTGGGGGACTAGTATCGACGAGCAGTACTTC
>TRBD1|.|TRBJ2-2|TRBV4-2
CASSQETGATGELFF
TGTGCCAGCAGCCAAGAGACAGGGGCAACCGGGGAGCTGTTTTTT
>.|.|TRBJ1-6|TRBV6-5
CASSYSREGNSPLHF
TGTGCCAGCAGTTACTCGAGAGAGGGTAATTCACCCCTCCACTTT
>TRBD1|.|TRBJ1-2|TRBV6-1
CASRPQGTGYGYTF
TGTGCCAGCAGACCACAGGGGACCGGCTATGGCTACACCTTC
>TRBD1|.|TRBJ1-1|TRBV5-1
CASSFGDSTEAFF
TGCGCCAGCAGCTTCGGGGACAGTACTGAAGCTTTCTTT
>TRBD1|.|TRBJ2-3|TRBV28
CASRTGDGKQYF
TGTGCCAGCAGAACAGGGGATGGGAAGCAGTATTTT
>.|.|TRBJ2-2|TRBV5-1
CASSQKGAGELFF
TGCGCCAGCAGCCAAAAGGGGGCCGGGGAGCTGTTTTTT
>.|.|TRBJ1-2|TRBV2
CASAGSWLANYGYTF
TGTGCCAGCGCCGGGAGCTGGCTAGCTAACTATGGCTACACCTTC
>TRBD2|.|TRBJ2-1|TRBV4-1
CASSQDFSGLWQFF
TGCGCCAGCAGCCAAGATTTTAGCGGGCTGTGGCAGTTCTTC
>TRBD2|.|TRBJ2-1|TRBV7-2
CASSLLAGDEQFF
TGTGCCAGCAGCTTACTAGCGGGAGACGAGCAGTTCTTC
>.|few|TRBJ2-7|TRBV7-8
CASSLVTGEQYF
TGTGCCAGCAGCTTAGTTACGGGCGAGCAGTACTTC
>.|.|TRBJ2-5|TRBV4-3
CASSQGAGAGETQYF
TGCGCCAGCAGCCAAGGGGCGGGGGCGGGGGAGACCCAGTACTTC
>.|few|TRBJ2-5|TRBV19
CASSGGQLYQETQYF
TGTGCCAGTAGCGGGGGACAGTTGTACCAAGAGACCCAGTACTTC
>.|.|TRBJ1-2|TRBV6-1
CASSVHSGVGYTF
TGTGCCAGCAGTGTCCATTCAGGGGTCGGCTACACCTTC
>.|.|TRBJ1-1|TRBV11-2
CASSLVLHEAFF
TGTGCCAGCAGCTTAGTACTCCATGAAGCTTTCTTT
>.|.|TRBJ1-1|TRBV28
CASGVGGGKNTEAFF
TGTGCCAGCGGCGTAGGTGGGGGGAAGAACACTGAAGCTTTCTTT
>.|.|TRBJ2-7|TRBV6-4
CASSDSRQDPSYEQYF
TGTGCCAGCAGTGACTCGAGACAGGACCCCTCCTACGAGCAGTACTTC
>TRBD1|few|TRBJ1-5|TRBV9
CASSATGTGNEPQNF
TGTGCCAGCAGCGCGACCGGGACAGGGAATGAGCCCCAGAATTTT
>TRBD2|few|TRBJ2-5|TRBV5-1
CASSATSGKETQYF
TGCGCCAGCAGCGCGACTAGCGGAAAAGAGACCCAGTACTTC
>TRBD1|.|TRBJ1-1|TRBV4-2
CASSQGSGTGVSTEAFF
TGTGCCAGCAGCCAGGGCTCCGGGACAGGGGTCAGCACTGAAGCTTTCTTT
>TRBD2|.|TRBJ2-1|TRBV7-6
CASSPALAAYNEQFF
TGTGCCAGCAGCCCAGCGCTAGCGGCCTACAATGAGCAGTTCTTC
>.|.|TRBJ2-5|TRBV5-4
CASSLRGPEVETQYF
TGTGCCAGCAGTCTGCGGGGGCCCGAGGTAGAGACCCAGTACTTC
>.|.|TRBJ2-5|TRBV7-2
CASSLGSGSEQETQYF
TGTGCCAGCAGCTTAGGTAGCGGAAGCGAACAAGAGACCCAGTACTTC
>TRBD1|.|TRBJ1-3|TRBV28
CASSSGDRAGNTIYF
TGTGCCAGCAGTTCCGGGGACAGGGCCGGAAACACCATATATTTT
>TRBD1|.|TRBJ1-1|TRBV6-5
CASTGQGNTEAFF
TGTGCCAGCACGGGACAGGGGAACACTGAAGCTTTCTTT
>TRBD1|.|TRBJ2-2|TRBV9
CASSAGQGNTGELFF
TGTGCCAGCAGCGCGGGACAGGGCAACACCGGGGAGCTGTTTTTT
>.|.|TRBJ1-5|TRBV5-5
CASSLGSGGNQPQHF
TGTGCCAGCAGCTTGGGTTCAGGGGGCAATCAGCCCCAGCATTTT
>TRBD2|few|TRBJ2-1|TRBV5-6
CASSGRDYFGLLYNEQFF
TGTGCCAGCAGCGGCCGGGACTACTTCGGCTTATTATACAATGAGCAGTTCTTC
>TRBD1|few|TRBJ1-2|TRBV6-5
CASNPGQGYYGYTF
TGTGCCAGCAACCCCGGACAGGGTTACTATGGCTACACCTTC
>.|few|TRBJ1-2|TRBV21-1
CASSLRQGVGDGYTF
TGTGCCAGCAGCCTCCGACAGGGGGTCGGAGATGGCTACACCTTC
>.|.|TRBJ1-2|TRBV6-1
CASRTDINYGYTF
TGTGCCAGCAGGACCGACATTAACTATGGCTACACCTTC
>TRBD2|.|TRBJ2-3|TRBV10-3
CAISVSRTSDTQYF
TGTGCCATCAGTGTCAGTCGGACTAGTGATACGCAGTATTTT
>.|.|TRBJ2-7|TRBV6-5
CASSYSSTAPYEQYF
TGTGCCAGCAGTTACTCGTCCACTGCCCCCTACGAGCAGTACTTC
>TRBD2|.|TRBJ2-4|TRBV5-1
CASSLVLAGAKNIQYF
TGCGCCAGCAGCTTGGTCCTAGCGGGGGCCAAAAACATTCAGTACTTC
>TRBD1|.|TRBJ1-2|TRBV28
CASTPGQGKFSYTF
TGTGCCAGCACCCCCGGACAGGGGAAATTTAGCTACACCTTC
>TRBD1|.|TRBJ1-2|TRBV9
CASGGQGTNYGYTF
TGTGCCAGCGGGGGACAGGGAACTAACTATGGCTACACCTTC
>TRBD2|once|TRBJ2-3|TRBV5-1
CAWRGLTDTQYF
TGCGCTTGGCGGGGACTAACAGATACGCAGTATTTT
>.|.|TRBJ2-3|TRBV2
CASRAGRSTDTQYF
TGTGCCAGCAGGGCGGGACGGAGCACAGATACGCAGTATTTT
>.|.|TRBJ2-6|TRBV4-3
CASSQRGANVLTF
TGCGCCAGCAGCCAACGTGGGGCCAACGTCCTGACTTTC
>.|.|TRBJ2-2|TRBV7-2
CASSYLNTGELFF
TGTGCCAGCAGCTACTTGAACACCGGGGAGCTGTTTTTT
>.|.|TRBJ1-1|TRBV5-1
CASRLQGNTEAFF
TGCGCCAGCAGATTACAGGGCAACACTGAAGCTTTCTTT
>.|.|TRBJ1-1|TRBV7-6
CASSLGSYTEAFF
TGTGCCAGCAGCTTGGGCAGCTACACTGAAGCTTTCTTT
>TRBD2|.|TRBJ2-1|TRBV13
CARERGSYNEQFF
TGTGCCAGGGAGCGGGGCTCCTACAATGAGCAGTTCTTC